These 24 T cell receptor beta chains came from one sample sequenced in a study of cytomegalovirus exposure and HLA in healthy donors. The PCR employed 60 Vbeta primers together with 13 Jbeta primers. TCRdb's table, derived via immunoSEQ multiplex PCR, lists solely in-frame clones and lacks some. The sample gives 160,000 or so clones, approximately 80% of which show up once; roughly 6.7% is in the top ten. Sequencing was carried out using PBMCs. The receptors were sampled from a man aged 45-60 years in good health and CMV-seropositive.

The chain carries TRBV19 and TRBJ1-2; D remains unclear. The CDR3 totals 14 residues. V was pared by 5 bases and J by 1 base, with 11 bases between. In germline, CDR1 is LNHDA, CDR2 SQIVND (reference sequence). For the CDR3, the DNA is TGTGCCAGTAGTTCCTCCGGCGGTAACTATGGCTACACCTTC. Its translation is CASSSSGGNYGYTF.

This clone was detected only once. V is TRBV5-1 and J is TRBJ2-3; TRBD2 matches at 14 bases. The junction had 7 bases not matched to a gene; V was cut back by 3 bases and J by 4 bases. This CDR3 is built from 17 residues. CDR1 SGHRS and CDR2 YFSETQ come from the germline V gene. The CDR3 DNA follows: TGCGCCAGCAGCTGGACGTCGACTAGCGGGGGGGCAGATACGCAGTATTTT. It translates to CASSWTSTSGGADTQYF.

CDR3 protein: CASSTTQGREQFF. The CDR3, as DNA: TGTGCCAGTAGTACAACACAGGGAAGGGAGCAGTTCTTC. This rearrangement joins TRBV19 to TRBJ2-1; the D gene is possibly TRBD1 (6 bases). The V end lost 4 bases, the J end lost 10 bases, and 14 bases lay between the germline ends. This CDR3 region has 13 residues. Germline assignment: CDR1 LNHDA and CDR2 SQIVND (reference sequence).

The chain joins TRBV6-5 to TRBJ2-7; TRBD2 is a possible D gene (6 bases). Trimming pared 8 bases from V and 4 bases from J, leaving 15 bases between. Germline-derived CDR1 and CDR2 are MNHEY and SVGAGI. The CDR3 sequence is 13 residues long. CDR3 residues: CASARTGGYEQYF. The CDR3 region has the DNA TGTGCCAGCGCCCGGACCGGGGGTTACGAGCAGTACTTC.

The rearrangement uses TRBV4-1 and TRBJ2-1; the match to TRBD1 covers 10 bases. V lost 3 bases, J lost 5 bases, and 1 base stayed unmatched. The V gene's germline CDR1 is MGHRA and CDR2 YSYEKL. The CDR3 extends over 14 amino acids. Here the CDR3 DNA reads TGCGCCAGCAGCCAGGGGACAGGGGACAATGAGCAGTTCTTC. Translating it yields CASSQGTGDNEQFF.

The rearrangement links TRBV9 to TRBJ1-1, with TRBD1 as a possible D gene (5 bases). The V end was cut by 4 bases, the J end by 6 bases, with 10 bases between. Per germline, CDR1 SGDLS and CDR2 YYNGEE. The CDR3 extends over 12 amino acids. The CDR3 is CASSPGGPEAFF. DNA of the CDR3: TGTGCCAGCAGCCCCGGGGGTCCTGAAGCTTTCTTT.

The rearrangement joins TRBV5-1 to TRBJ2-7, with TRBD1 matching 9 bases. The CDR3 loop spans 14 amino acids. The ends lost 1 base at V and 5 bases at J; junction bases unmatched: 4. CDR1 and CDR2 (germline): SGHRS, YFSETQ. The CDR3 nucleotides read TGCGCCAGCAGCTTGACAGGGGGCTACCACGAGCAGTACTTC. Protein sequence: CASSLTGGYHEQYF.

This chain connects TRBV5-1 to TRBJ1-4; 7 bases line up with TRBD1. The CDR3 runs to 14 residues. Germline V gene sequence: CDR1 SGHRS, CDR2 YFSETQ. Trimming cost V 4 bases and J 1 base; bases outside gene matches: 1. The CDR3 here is CASSPGGTNEKLFF. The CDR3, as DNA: TGCGCCAGCAGCCCAGGGGGAACTAATGAAAAACTGTTTTTT. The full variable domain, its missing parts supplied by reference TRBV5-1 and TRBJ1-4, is KAGVTQTPRYLIKTRGQQVTLSCSPISGHRSVSWYQQTPGQGLQFLFEYFSETQRNKGNFPGRFSGRQFSNSRSEMNVSTLELGDSALYLCASSPGGTNEKLFFGSGTQLSVL.

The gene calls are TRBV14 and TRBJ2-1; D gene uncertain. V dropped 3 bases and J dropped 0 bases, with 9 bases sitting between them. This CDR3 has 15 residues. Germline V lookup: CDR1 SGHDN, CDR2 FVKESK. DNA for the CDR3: TGTGCCAGCAGCCAGCAGGCATCCTCCTACAATGAGCAGTTCTTC. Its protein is CASSQQASSYNEQFF.

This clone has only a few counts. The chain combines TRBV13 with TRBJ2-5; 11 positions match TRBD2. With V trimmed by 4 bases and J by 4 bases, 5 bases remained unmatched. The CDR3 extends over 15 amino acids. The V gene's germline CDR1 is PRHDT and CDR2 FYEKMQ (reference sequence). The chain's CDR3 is CASSYLLAGGETQYF. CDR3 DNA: TGTGCCAGCAGCTACCTGCTAGCGGGAGGAGAGACCCAGTACTTC. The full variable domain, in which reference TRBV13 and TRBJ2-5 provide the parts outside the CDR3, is AAGVIQSPRHLIKEKRETATLKCYPIPRHDTVYWYQQGPGQDPQFLISFYEKMQSDKGSIPDRFSAQQFSDYHSELNMSSLELGDSALYFCASSYLLAGGETQYFGPGTRLLVL.

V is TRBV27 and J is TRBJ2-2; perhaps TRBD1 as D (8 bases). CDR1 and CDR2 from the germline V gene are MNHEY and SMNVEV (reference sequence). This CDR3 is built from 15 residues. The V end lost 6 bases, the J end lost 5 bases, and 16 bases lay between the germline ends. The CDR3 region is CASRPTGGGTGELFF. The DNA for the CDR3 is TGTGCCAGCAGACCTACAGGGGGAGGGACCGGGGAGCTGTTTTTT.

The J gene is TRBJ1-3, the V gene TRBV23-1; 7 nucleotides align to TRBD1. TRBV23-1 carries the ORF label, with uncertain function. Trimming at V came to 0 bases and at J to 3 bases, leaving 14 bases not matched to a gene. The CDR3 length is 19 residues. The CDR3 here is CASSQSKGARGVGGNTIYF. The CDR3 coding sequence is TGCGCCAGCAGTCAATCGAAGGGCGCCAGGGGGGTGGGTGGAAACACCATATATTTT.

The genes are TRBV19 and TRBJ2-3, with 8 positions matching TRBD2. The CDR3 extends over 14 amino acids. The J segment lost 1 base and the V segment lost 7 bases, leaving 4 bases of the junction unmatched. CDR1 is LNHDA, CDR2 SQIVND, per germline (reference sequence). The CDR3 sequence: CASKSGGGTDTQYF. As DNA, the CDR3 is TGTGCCAGTAAAAGCGGGGGAGGCACAGATACGCAGTATTTT.

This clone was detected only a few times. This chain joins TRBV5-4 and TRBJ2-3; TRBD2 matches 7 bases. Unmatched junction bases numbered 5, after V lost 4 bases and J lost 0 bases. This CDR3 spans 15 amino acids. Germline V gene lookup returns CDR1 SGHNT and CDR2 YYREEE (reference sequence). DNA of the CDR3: TGTGCCAGCAGCCTCACTAGCGTGAGCACAGATACGCAGTATTTT. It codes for CASSLTSVSTDTQYF.

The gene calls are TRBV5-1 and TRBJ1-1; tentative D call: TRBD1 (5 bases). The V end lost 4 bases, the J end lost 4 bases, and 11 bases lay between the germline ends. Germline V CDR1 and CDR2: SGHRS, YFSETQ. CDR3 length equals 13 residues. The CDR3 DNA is TGCGCCAGCAGCCCATCGGGGGGCACTGAAGCTTTCTTT. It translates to CASSPSGGTEAFF.

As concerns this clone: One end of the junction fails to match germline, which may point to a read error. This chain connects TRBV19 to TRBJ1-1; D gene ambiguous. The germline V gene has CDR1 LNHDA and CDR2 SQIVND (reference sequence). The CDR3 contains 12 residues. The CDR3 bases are TGTGCCGTGACAACGGGGAACACTAAAGCTTTCTTT. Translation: CAVTTGNTKAFF.

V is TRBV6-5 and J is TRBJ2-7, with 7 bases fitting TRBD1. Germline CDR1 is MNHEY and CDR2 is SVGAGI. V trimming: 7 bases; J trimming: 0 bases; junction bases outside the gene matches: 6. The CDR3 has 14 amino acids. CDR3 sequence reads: CASTRDRDSYEQYF. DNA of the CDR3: TGTGCCAGCACCAGAGACAGGGACTCCTACGAGCAGTACTTC.

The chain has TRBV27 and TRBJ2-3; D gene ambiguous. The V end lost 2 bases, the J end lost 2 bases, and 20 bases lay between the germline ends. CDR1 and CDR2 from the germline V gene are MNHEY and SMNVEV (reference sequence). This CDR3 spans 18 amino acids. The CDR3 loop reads CASSLVQPVNGYTDTQYF. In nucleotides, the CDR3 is TGTGCCAGCAGTTTAGTTCAGCCAGTGAACGGGTACACAGATACGCAGTATTTT.

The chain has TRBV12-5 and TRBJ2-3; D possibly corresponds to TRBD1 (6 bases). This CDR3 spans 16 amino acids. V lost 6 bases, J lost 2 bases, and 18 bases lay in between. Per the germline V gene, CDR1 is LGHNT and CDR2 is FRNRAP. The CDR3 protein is CASGLHLGQITDTQYF. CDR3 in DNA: TGTGCTAGTGGCCTCCACCTTGGACAGATCACAGATACGCAGTATTTT.

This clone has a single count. As DNA, the CDR3 is TGTGCCAGTAGGACCGTCGGGGGTGAAGCTTTCTTT. It is translated as CASRTVGGEAFF. The chain combines TRBV19 with TRBJ1-1, with D possibly TRBD1 on 5 matching bases. Germline V CDR1 and CDR2: LNHDA, SQIVND (reference sequence). The CDR3 totals 12 residues. V lost 6 bases and J 7 bases, leaving 12 bases between the germline ends.

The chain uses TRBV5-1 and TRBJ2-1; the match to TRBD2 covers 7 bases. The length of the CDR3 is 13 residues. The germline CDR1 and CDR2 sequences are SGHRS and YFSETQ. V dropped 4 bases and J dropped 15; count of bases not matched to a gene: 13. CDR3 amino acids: CASSAPTSPGPFF. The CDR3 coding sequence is TGCGCCAGCAGCGCCCCGACTAGCCCGGGGCCGTTCTTC.

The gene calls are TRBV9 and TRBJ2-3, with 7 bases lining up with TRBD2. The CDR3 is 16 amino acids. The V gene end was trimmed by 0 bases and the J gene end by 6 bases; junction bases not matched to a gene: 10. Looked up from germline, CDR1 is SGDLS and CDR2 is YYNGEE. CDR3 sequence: CASSVAGSGFPDTQYF. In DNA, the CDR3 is TGTGCCAGCAGCGTAGCGGGTAGCGGGTTTCCCGATACGCAGTATTTT.

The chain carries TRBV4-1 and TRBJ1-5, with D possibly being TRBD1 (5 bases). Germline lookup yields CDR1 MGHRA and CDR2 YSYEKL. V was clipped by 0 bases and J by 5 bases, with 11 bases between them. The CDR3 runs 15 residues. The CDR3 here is CASSQDEGAYQPQHF. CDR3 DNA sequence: TGCGCCAGCAGCCAAGATGAAGGGGCTTATCAGCCCCAGCATTTT.

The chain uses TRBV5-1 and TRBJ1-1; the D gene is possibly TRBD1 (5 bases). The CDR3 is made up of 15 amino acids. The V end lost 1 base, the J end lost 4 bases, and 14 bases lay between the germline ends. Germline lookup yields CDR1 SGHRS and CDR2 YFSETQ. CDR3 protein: CASSLIEAGGTEAFF. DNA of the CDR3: TGCGCCAGCAGCTTGATTGAGGCGGGGGGCACTGAAGCTTTCTTT. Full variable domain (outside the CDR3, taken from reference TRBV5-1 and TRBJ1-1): KAGVTQTPRYLIKTRGQQVTLSCSPISGHRSVSWYQQTPGQGLQFLFEYFSETQRNKGNFPGRFSGRQFSNSRSEMNVSTLELGDSALYLCASSLIEAGGTEAFFGQGTRLTVV.